The TCR beta chain under discussion was sequenced for a study of T cells after yellow fever vaccination. Turning to the study itself: Libraries from low-cell-number fractions were prepared with the SMART-Seq v4 Ultra Low Input RNA kit. Regarding the study as a whole: It was the secondary response that reached its peak faster, day 5 versus 15, but it was weaker.

TCRdb reprocessed the 5' RACE reads via MiXCR and lists one record per CDR3 protein. The sample includes about 340,000 distinct CDR3 sequences, 4% seen only once; the top ten take 20% to 30%. Per the germline V gene, CDR1 is SGHRS and CDR2 is YFSETQ. The germline V and J ends were trimmed by 0 bases and 4 bases, with 5 bases remaining between them. The CDR3 runs to 13 residues. In its sample, this clonotype was seen many times. What it recognizes is unknown. V usage is TRBV5-1 and J usage is TRBJ1-5, with unresolved D. This TCR was sampled from a man aged 18 to 29 who received the YFV17D yellow fever vaccine. The sequencing used PBMCs, collected 5 days after the yellow fever booster vaccination. The CDR3 is CASSLGENQPQHF. As DNA, the CDR3 is TGCGCCAGCAGCTTGGGCGAAAATCAGCCCCAGCATTTT.